This T cell receptor (beta chain) comes out of a study of control samples from healthy donors and cancer patients. Clones were read by immunoSEQ multiplex PCR, and TCRdb kept only the in-frame ones, dropping some. The sample lists 130,000 to 150,000 clones, roughly 94% seen once, with over 12% in the top ten. Germline values: CDR1 SQVTM, CDR2 ANQGSEA. This CDR3 region has 17 residues. V was clipped by 3 bases and J by 1 base, with 21 bases between them. The chain recombines TRBV29-1 with TRBJ1-1; D is ambiguous. This clonotype was sampled from a man aged 55 to 69 with colorectal cancer. Sequenced material: PBMCs. The CDR3 sequence: CSVDLFPNAPRNTEAFF. The CDR3 bases are TGCAGCGTTGATCTTTTTCCCAATGCGCCGAGGAACACTGAAGCTTTCTTT.